A selection of T cell receptor beta chains follows, all from one sample in a study of graft-versus-host responses after intestinal transplantation. These receptors are not linked to any known antigen. Profiling relied on immunoSEQ multiplex PCR, and the TCRdb table lists in-frame clones only, not all of them. The sample includes over 100,000 clones, around 93% of them seen just once. The sequenced sample was unstimulated CD4+ T cells sorted from spleen or lymph node cells, obtained before intestinal transplant. The receptors here all came from a human donor who received an intestinal transplant. Each CDR3 is given without its conserved first and last residue.

v_gene,j_gene,CDR3aa
TRBV7-9,TRBJ2-7,ASSLIDYEQY
TRBV7-2,TRBJ2-7,ASSLPGQGAGEQY
TRBV10-1,TRBJ2-1,ASSESGTSPPYNEQF
TRBV10-1,TRBJ1-1,ASMGTGDTEAF
TRBV28,TRBJ1-1,ASSLPGLLSTEAF
TRBV25-1,TRBJ1-1,ASSDPTGPEAF
TRBV5-1,TRBJ2-3,ASTYTPGLVASTDTQY
TRBV25-1,TRBJ2-2,ASSELMKDFGELF
TRBV28,TRBJ1-2,ASSPRRTGYGYT
TRBV10-2,TRBJ2-1,ASSESIAGSRNEQF
TRBV14,TRBJ2-1,ASSQVWTKQF
TRBV9,TRBJ2-1,ASSPGVGSYNEQF
TRBV4-1,TRBJ1-5,ASSQDWTFGNQPQH
TRBV6-5,TRBJ2-7,ASSYGFRGIYEQY
TRBV20-1,TRBJ2-7,TGQGLYEQY
TRBV4-1,TRBJ1-3,ASSQEDRIGNTIY
TRBV5-1,TRBJ2-5,ASTPSRQETQY
TRBV5-1,TRBJ1-1,ASRTGDAVGNTEAF
TRBV9,TRBJ2-1,ASSVGWGNEQF
TRBV7-3,TRBJ1-2,ASSLEGGFGYGYT
TRBV28,TRBJ2-2,ASSSDLAGDGELF
TRBV19,TRBJ2-7,ASSIDDRPPYEQY
TRBV28,TRBJ2-1,ASNVAASSYNEQF
TRBV5-4,TRBJ2-3,ASRTSGSADTQY
TRBV21-1,TRBJ2-7,ASSIKPRTSGSEQY
TRBV5-5,TRBJ2-1,ASSPEPTREISEQF
TRBV5-1,TRBJ2-3,ASSLDKSFAGTGGWPDTQY
TRBV7-9,TRBJ1-2,ASSLAGSGAVDYT
TRBV6-1,TRBJ2-5,ASSEAPRGIQETQY
TRBV7-9,TRBJ1-3,ASSLAGGSGNTIY
TRBV5-6,TRBJ2-5,ASSLIRGLAEETQY
TRBV29-1,TRBJ2-2,SVDSDSVGGELF
TRBV6-1,TRBJ2-7,ASSWNYEQY
TRBV6-1,TRBJ2-7,ASTRGASGRGEQY
TRBV7-8,TRBJ2-3,ASSFRHRGRLLPDTQY
TRBV7-9,TRBJ2-5,ASSLGRGRVRETQY
TRBV6-5,TRBJ1-5,ASSPSGAEPQH
TRBV27,TRBJ1-3,ASSLYSWRIFSGNTIY
TRBV5-1,TRBJ1-5,ARDSEGNSNQPQH
TRBV7-3,TRBJ2-2,ASSPWDRNTGELF
TRBV28,TRBJ2-7,ASRPGLAGFEQY
TRBV19,TRBJ2-1,ASSIDLAGAYNEQF
TRBV28,TRBJ1-2,ASRPDRPNYGYT
TRBV7-8,TRBJ2-3,ASSSRGLAGFTDTQY
TRBV5-1,TRBJ2-7,ASSLDRDSQSSYEQY